The following is a T cell receptor (beta chain) sequence with its context. What it recognizes is unknown. The data belong to a study of cytomegalovirus exposure and HLA in healthy donors. Study at large: Around 85 million unique TCRs from HLA-typed donors were held in an early data release.

J lost 0 bases, V lost 5 bases, and 14 bases had no gene match. The CDR3 is made up of 18 amino acids. Per germline, CDR1 SGHKS and CDR2 YYEKEE (reference sequence). With 60 Vbeta and 13 Jbeta primers, the PCR was carried out. The data were produced by immunoSEQ multiplex PCR, yet TCRdb's version contains in-frame clones alone and is incomplete. The table records 150,000 or so clones, approximately 82% of them present only once. Study results and caveats: No immune exposure information besides CMV serostatus was available.

The genes are TRBV5-5 and TRBJ1-5, with 7 bases fitting TRBD1. This TCR came from a male donor in good health and CMV-seropositive. The source material was PBMCs. CDR3 bases: TGTGCCAGCAGTCCAACAGGGGTTAGGGCCCTTAGCAATCAGCCCCAGCATTTT. Translation gives CASSPTGVRALSNQPQHF.